The rows below give T cell receptor beta chains drawn from one sample of a study of identical twins. TCRdb ran MiXCR on the 5' RACE reads and lists one entry per CDR3 protein. The table lists around 650,000 distinct CDR3 sequences, around 7.4% of them singletons. The data were also submitted as part of a second study, on yellow fever vaccine responses in identical twins.

The sequenced material came from PBMCs. Receptors originate from a young woman in good health. CDR3s include the opening cysteine and the closing phenylalanine or tryptophan. The order of the fields is J gene, clone size, D gene, V gene, CDR3 protein, CDR3 DNA. The D gene is left open where the match is weak. Size is omitted from some rows. Given values are once, few, many or a class for expanded clones.

>TRBJ1-4|few|TRBD1|TRBV6-1
CASSRDSFNEKLFF
TGTGCCAGCAGTCGGGACAGCTTTAATGAAAAACTGTTTTTT
>TRBJ2-2|many|NA|TRBV10-2
CASSSATGELFF
TGCGCCAGCAGTTCGGCGACCGGGGAGCTGTTTTTT
>TRBJ2-7|NA|TRBD1|TRBV5-1
CASSSGQGAGEQYF
TGCGCCAGCAGCTCTGGACAGGGGGCCGGCGAGCAGTACTTC
>TRBJ2-3|many|NA|TRBV20-1
CSARDLWGDTQYF
TGCAGTGCTAGAGATCTATGGGGGGATACGCAGTATTTT
>TRBJ1-4|many|NA|TRBV7-8
CASSFGRFEKLFF
TGTGCCAGCAGCTTCGGACGCTTTGAAAAACTGTTTTTT
>TRBJ2-3|few|TRBD2|TRBV7-7
CASSSGLAGVKGTDTQYF
TGTGCCAGCAGTTCGGGACTAGCGGGAGTCAAGGGTACAGATACGCAGTATTTT
>TRBJ2-7|few|NA|TRBV20-1
CSGSRETNEQYF
TGCAGTGGGTCCCGCGAAACCAACGAGCAGTACTTC
>TRBJ1-5|many|NA|TRBV12-3/TRBV12-4
CASSGKPYSNQPQHF
TGTGCCAGCAGCGGAAAGCCGTATAGCAATCAGCCCCAGCATTTT
>TRBJ2-1|few|TRBD1|TRBV14
CASSQVGQGAGEQFF
TGTGCCAGCAGCCAAGTGGGACAGGGGGCAGGTGAGCAGTTCTTC
>TRBJ2-7|NA|NA|TRBV5-1
CASSLSFLSSYEQYF
TGCGCCAGCAGCTTGAGCTTCCTGAGCTCCTACGAGCAGTACTTC
>TRBJ1-1|few|NA|TRBV5-1
CASSAQSKNTEAFF
TGCGCCAGCAGCGCCCAGAGCAAGAACACTGAAGCTTTCTTT
>TRBJ2-7|few|TRBD1|TRBV29-1
CSVVGGLGTYEQYF
TGCAGCGTTGTAGGGGGCCTCGGGACCTACGAGCAGTACTTC
>TRBJ2-7|few|NA|TRBV7-9
CASTPWSAGSEQYF
TGTGCCAGCACCCCTTGGTCAGCAGGGTCCGAGCAGTACTTC
>TRBJ2-7|many|TRBD1|TRBV5-1
CASRRDSSYEQYF
TGCGCCAGCAGACGGGACAGCTCCTACGAGCAGTACTTC
>TRBJ1-1|many|NA|TRBV3-1
CASSRTRNTEAFF
TGTGCCAGCAGCCGGACTCGCAACACTGAAGCTTTCTTT
>TRBJ1-1|few|NA|TRBV25-1
CASSAPETVNTEAFF
TGTGCCAGCAGTGCACCAGAGACAGTGAACACTGAAGCTTTCTTT
>TRBJ2-1|many|NA|TRBV5-1
CASSLVRDSEQFF
TGCGCCAGCAGCTTGGTACGGGATTCTGAGCAGTTCTTC
>TRBJ2-4|NA|NA|TRBV19
CASSIDPRRGKDIQYF
TGTGCCAGTAGTATAGATCCCCGCAGGGGAAAGGACATTCAGTACTTC
>TRBJ2-1|few|NA|TRBV4-1
CASSPQEGYNEQFF
TGCGCCAGCAGCCCTCAAGAGGGATACAATGAGCAGTTCTTC
>TRBJ2-6|few|TRBD1|TRBV10-3
CAINGERQGSSGANVLTF
TGTGCCATCAATGGAGAGCGACAGGGTTCCTCTGGGGCCAACGTCCTGACTTTC
>TRBJ1-1|many|NA|TRBV12-3/TRBV12-4
CASSRPQGITEAFF
TGTGCCAGCAGCCGACCCCAGGGTATCACTGAAGCTTTCTTT
>TRBJ1-5|few|TRBD1|TRBV7-9
CASSVSGGGQPQHF
TGTGCCAGCAGCGTCTCAGGGGGCGGCCAGCCCCAGCATTTT
>TRBJ2-1|NA|TRBD2|TRBV9
CASSPLAGGPTDEQFF
TGTGCCAGCAGCCCTTTAGCGGGAGGGCCAACGGATGAGCAGTTCTTC
>TRBJ2-3|NA|NA|TRBV6-5
CASSYAGQGRRAGSDTQYF
TGTGCCAGCAGTTACGCTGGGCAGGGCCGCAGGGCGGGATCAGATACGCAGTATTTT
>TRBJ2-7|few|NA|TRBV7-8
CASSLGNREQYF
TGTGCCAGCAGCTTAGGGAACCGCGAGCAGTACTTC
>TRBJ1-1|NA|TRBD1|TRBV5-1
CASSFGQGGVNTEAFF
TGCGCCAGCAGCTTTGGACAGGGGGGGGTGAACACTGAAGCTTTCTTT
>TRBJ1-6|few|NA|TRBV5-1
CASSLSGQTNSPLHF
TGCGCCAGCAGCTTGTCCGGACAGACTAATTCACCCCTCCACTTT
>TRBJ1-2|few|NA|TRBV28
CATTAWDSGGYTF
TGTGCCACCACCGCTTGGGACTCTGGCGGCTACACCTTC
>TRBJ1-1|NA|NA|TRBV7-9
CASSFLKLNTEAFF
TGTGCCAGCAGCTTCCTCAAGTTGAACACTGAAGCTTTCTTT
>TRBJ2-1|NA|NA|TRBV2
CACSETGEWRASYNEQFF
TGTGCCTGCAGTGAAACCGGGGAGTGGAGGGCGTCCTACAATGAGCAGTTCTTC
>TRBJ2-3|few|TRBD2|TRBV20-1
CSALAGGPQDTQYF
TGCAGTGCCTTAGCGGGAGGGCCTCAAGATACGCAGTATTTT
>TRBJ2-3|many|TRBD2|TRBV6-5
CASSYNGLADTQYF
TGTGCCAGCAGTTACAACGGACTAGCGGATACGCAGTATTTT
>TRBJ2-5|many|NA|TRBV28
CASSLLVSQAETQYF
TGTGCCAGCAGTTTACTAGTGAGCCAGGCAGAGACCCAGTACTTC
>TRBJ2-7|many|TRBD2|TRBV29-1
CSARILAGGNEQYF
TGCAGCGCCCGCATACTAGCGGGAGGCAACGAGCAGTACTTC
>TRBJ2-5|many|NA|TRBV12-3/TRBV12-4
CASSFFQGGQETQYF
TGTGCCAGCAGTTTCTTCCAGGGGGGCCAAGAGACCCAGTACTTC
>TRBJ2-7|NA|NA|TRBV7-8
CASSLVPPGGTSYEQYF
TGTGCCAGCAGCTTAGTCCCCCCAGGGGGGACCTCCTACGAGCAGTACTTC
>TRBJ2-1|NA|TRBD2|TRBV5-1
CASSTGTSGGSSYNEQFF
TGCGCCAGCAGCACCGGGACTAGCGGGGGGAGCTCCTACAATGAGCAGTTCTTC
>TRBJ1-4|NA|NA|TRBV20-1
CSASSAGTNEKLFF
TGCAGTGCTAGTTCGGCAGGGACTAATGAAAAACTGTTTTTT
>TRBJ2-2|few|TRBD2|TRBV5-1
CASSLGGSGPGELFF
TGCGCCAGCAGCTTGGGCGGGAGCGGTCCCGGGGAGCTGTTTTTT
>TRBJ2-1|NA|TRBD2|TRBV25-1
CASSGMTSGGPSYNEQFF
TGTGCCAGCAGTGGAATGACTAGCGGGGGTCCCTCCTACAATGAGCAGTTCTTC
>TRBJ2-3|many|NA|TRBV7-8
CASRPKGGVVTDTQYF
TGTGCCAGCAGACCTAAAGGGGGGGTGGTCACAGATACGCAGTATTTT
>TRBJ1-5|NA|NA|TRBV6-1
CASSENQPQHF
TGTGCCAGCAGTGAAAATCAGCCCCAGCATTTT
>TRBJ2-1|few|NA|TRBV4-1
CASSQVDMVTYNEQFF
TGCGCCAGCAGCCAAGTCGACATGGTTACCTACAATGAGCAGTTCTTC
>TRBJ2-3|NA|NA|TRBV4-1
CASSPHADTDTQYF
TGCGCCAGCAGCCCGCACGCCGACACAGATACGCAGTATTTT
>TRBJ2-3|many|NA|TRBV29-1
CSVAKTSDSDTQYF
TGCAGCGTCGCAAAGACTAGTGACTCAGATACGCAGTATTTT
>TRBJ2-2|NA|NA|TRBV24-1
CATASGRTVWNTGELFF
TGTGCCACCGCCTCCGGCAGAACCGTATGGAACACCGGGGAGCTGTTTTTT